The rows below give T cell receptor beta chains drawn from one sample of a study of sequential checkpoint blockade in melanoma. Profiled with immunoSEQ multiplex PCR; TCRdb holds only in-frame clones, not every one. The table has tens of thousands of clones, 70% to 90% seen once. The sample was CD8+ T cells sorted from blood (inferred from file names), taken from a patient given nivolumab and ipilimumab in sequence. Receptors originate from a human donor with melanoma. Both conserved end residues are part of each CDR3. The order of the fields is J gene, V gene, clone size, D gene, CDR3 DNA, CDR3 protein. D genes are given only for firm matches. Rows give clone size only sometimes, using once, few, many, or a class for an expanded clone.

TRBJ2-7	TRBV7-9	-	-	TGTGCCAGCAGCTTAGCCTCGGCCTACGAGCAGTACTTC	CASSLASAYEQYF
TRBJ2-1	TRBV4-3	-	-	TGCGCCAGCAGCCAAGATCCAGGGGCACCAAGCTCCTACAATGAGCAGTTCTTC	CASSQDPGAPSSYNEQFF
TRBJ1-2	TRBV12-5	-	-	TGTGCTAGTGGTTCCGCTCCGGGACACGGCTACACCTTC	CASGSAPGHGYTF
TRBJ2-1	TRBV30	-	TRBD2	TGTGCCTGGGGGGGACTAGCGGGTTACAATGAGCAGTTCTTC	CAWGGLAGYNEQFF
TRBJ2-7	TRBV5-1	-	-	TGCGCCAGCAGATTCGGCAGACAATTGTACTTC	CASRFGRQLYF
TRBJ1-4	TRBV7-9	few	-	TGTGCCAGCAGCTTAGTGATAACTACAACTAATGAAAAACTGTTTTTT	CASSLVITTTNEKLFF
TRBJ1-1	TRBV5-4	-	-	TGTGCCAGCAGCCCATTTGCCCACGCGCCTGAAGCTTTCTTT	CASSPFAHAPEAFF
TRBJ2-5	TRBV9	-	TRBD1	TGTGCCAGCAATGTAGGGGGCGGTGAGACCCAGTACTTC	CASNVGGGETQYF
TRBJ1-1	TRBV14	few	-	TGTGCCAGCAGCCAAGAGGGGGGAGCCTACACTGAAGCTTTCTTT	CASSQEGGAYTEAFF
TRBJ2-7	TRBV7-2	once	TRBD2	TGTGCCAGCAGCTTAGGAAGCGGGAGTGGTGAGCAGTACTTC	CASSLGSGSGEQYF
TRBJ2-5	TRBV5-1	few	-	TGCGCCAGCAGCTTGATTGGCAGCCAAGAGACCCAGTACTTC	CASSLIGSQETQYF
TRBJ2-2	TRBV27	-	TRBD2	TGTGCCAGCAGTCGACTGGGACTAGCGGTCTTGAACACCGGGGAGCTGTTTTTT	CASSRLGLAVLNTGELFF
TRBJ1-5	TRBV4-1	-	TRBD1	TGCGCCAGCAGCCAAGCCGACAGGGAGTTTCAGCCCCAGCATTTT	CASSQADREFQPQHF
TRBJ2-7	TRBV19	-	-	TGTGCCAGTAGTAAGTACAGGGAGAGGGACGAGCAGTACTTC	CASSKYRERDEQYF
TRBJ1-2	TRBV5-5	-	TRBD1	TGTGCCAGCAGCTTGGGACTCGGGACAGTCCTCTCCTTC	CASSLGLGTVLSF
TRBJ2-1	TRBV28	-	TRBD2	TGTGCCAGCAGTTTCTATCGACTAGCGGGAACACGGAATGAGCAGTTCTTC	CASSFYRLAGTRNEQFF
TRBJ1-2	TRBV27	-	-	TGTGCCAGCAGTTTAAGTAGCACCTATGGCTACACCTTC	CASSLSSTYGYTF
TRBJ1-6	TRBV4-1	-	-	TGCGCCAGCAGCCAAGCCGTGGGGACTTATAATTCACCCCTCCACTTT	CASSQAVGTYNSPLHF
TRBJ1-3	TRBV27	once	-	TGTGCCAGCAGTTCCGCGGGCCTCTCTGGAAACACCATATATTTT	CASSSAGLSGNTIYF
TRBJ2-1	TRBV7-2	-	-	TGTGCCAGCAGCTTAGAGGTCCGGGATGAGCAGTTCTTC	CASSLEVRDEQFF
TRBJ2-5	TRBV15	-	TRBD2	TGTGCCACCAGCAGAGATTACGGGACTAGCGGGAGGTCGGTACAAGAGACCCAGTACTTC	CATSRDYGTSGRSVQETQYF
TRBJ1-1	TRBV19	-	-	TGTGCCAGTAGTATAGGCCAGGGGTACACTGAAGCTTTCTTT	CASSIGQGYTEAFF